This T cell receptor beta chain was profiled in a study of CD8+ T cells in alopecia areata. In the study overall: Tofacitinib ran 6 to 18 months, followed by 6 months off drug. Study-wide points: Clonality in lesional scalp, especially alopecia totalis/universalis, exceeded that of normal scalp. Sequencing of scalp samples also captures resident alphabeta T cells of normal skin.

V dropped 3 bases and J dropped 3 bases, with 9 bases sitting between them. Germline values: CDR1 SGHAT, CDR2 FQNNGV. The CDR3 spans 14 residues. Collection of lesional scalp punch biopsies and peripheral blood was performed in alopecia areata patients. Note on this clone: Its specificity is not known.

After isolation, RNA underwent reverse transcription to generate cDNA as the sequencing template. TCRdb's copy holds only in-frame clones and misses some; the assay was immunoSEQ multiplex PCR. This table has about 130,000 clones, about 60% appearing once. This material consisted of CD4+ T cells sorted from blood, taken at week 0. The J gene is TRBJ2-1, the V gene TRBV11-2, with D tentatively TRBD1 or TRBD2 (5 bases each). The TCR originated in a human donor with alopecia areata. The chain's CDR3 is CASSLGTYYNEQFF. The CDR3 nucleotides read TGTGCCAGCAGCTTGGGGACCTACTACAATGAGCAGTTCTTC.